The T cell receptor (beta chain) under discussion was sequenced for a study of post-analysis software for immune sequencing data. Overall study results and limits: Analysis by F measure revealed that same-batch samples clustered strongly together.

About this clonotype: Its antigen remains unidentified.

Each TCR beta cDNA library carried unique molecular identifiers. MiXCR, applied by TCRdb to the PCR reads, yields one record per CDR3 protein. This sample has hundreds of thousands of distinct CDR3 sequences, with less than 35% found just once. Material for sequencing was blood. This sequence was found in a girl aged 10-17 years with multiple sclerosis.

The CDR3 sequence: CASSEFGSEQYF. In DNA form, the CDR3 reads TGTGCCAGCAGTGAATTTGGCAGCGAGCAGTACTTC. The chain recombines TRBV25-1 with TRBJ2-7; the D is unclear. Germline V CDR1 and CDR2: MGHDK, SYGVNS. V was cut by 1 base and J by 6 bases, with 7 bases left in between. The CDR3 spans 12 residues.